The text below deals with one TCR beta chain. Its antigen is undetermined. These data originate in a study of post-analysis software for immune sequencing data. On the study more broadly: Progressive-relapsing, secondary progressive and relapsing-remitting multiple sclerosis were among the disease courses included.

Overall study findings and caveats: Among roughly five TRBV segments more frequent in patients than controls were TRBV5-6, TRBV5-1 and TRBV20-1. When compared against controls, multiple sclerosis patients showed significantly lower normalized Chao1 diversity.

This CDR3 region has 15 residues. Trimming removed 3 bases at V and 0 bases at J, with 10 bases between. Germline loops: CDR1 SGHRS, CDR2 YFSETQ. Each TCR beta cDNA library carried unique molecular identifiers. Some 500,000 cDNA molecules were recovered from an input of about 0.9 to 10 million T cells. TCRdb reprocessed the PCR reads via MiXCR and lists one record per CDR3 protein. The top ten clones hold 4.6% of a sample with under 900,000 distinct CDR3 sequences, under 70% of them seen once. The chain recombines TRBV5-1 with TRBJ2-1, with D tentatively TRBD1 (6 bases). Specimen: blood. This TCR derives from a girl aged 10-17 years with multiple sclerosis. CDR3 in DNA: TGCGCCAGCAGCTCCCCAGGGGTCTCCTACAATGAGCAGTTCTTC. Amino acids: CASSSPGVSYNEQFF.